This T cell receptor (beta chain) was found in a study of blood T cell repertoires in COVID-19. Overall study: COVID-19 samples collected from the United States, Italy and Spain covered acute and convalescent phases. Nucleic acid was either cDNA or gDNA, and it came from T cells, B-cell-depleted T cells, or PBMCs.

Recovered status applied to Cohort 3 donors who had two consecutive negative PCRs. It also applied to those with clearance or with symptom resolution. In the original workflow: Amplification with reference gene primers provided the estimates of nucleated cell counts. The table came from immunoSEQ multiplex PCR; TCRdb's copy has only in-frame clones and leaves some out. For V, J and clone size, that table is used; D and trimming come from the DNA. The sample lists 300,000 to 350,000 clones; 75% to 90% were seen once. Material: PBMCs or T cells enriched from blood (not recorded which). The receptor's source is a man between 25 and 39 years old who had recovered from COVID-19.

CDR3 coding DNA: TGTGCCACCAGTGACTCCAGGGCAGACTATGGCTACACCTTC. Translated, it gives CATSDSRADYGYTF. This rearrangement joins TRBV24-1 to TRBJ1-2; possibly TRBD1 for D (5 bases). CDR1 and CDR2 (germline): KGHDR, SFDVKD. V lost 4 bases, J lost 3 bases, and 11 bases lay in between. The CDR3 totals 14 residues.